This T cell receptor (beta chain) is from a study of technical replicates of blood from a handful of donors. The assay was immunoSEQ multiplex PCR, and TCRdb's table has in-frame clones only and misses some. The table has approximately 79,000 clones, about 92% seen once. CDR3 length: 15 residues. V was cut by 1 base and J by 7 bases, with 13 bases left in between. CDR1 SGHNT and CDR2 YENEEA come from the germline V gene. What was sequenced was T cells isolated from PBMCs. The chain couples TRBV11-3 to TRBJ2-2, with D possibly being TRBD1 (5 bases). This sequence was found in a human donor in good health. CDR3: CASSLGPGFHGELFF. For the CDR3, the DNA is TGTGCCAGCAGCTTAGGGCCAGGGTTCCACGGGGAGCTGTTTTTT. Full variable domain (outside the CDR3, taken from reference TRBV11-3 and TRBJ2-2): EAGVVQSPRYKIIEKKQPVAFWCNPISGHNTLYWYLQNLGQGPELLIRYENEEAVDDSQLPKDRFSAERLKGVDSTLKIQPAELGDSAVYLCASSLGPGFHGELFFGEGSRLTVL.